Presented here are 17 T cell receptor beta chains from one specimen sequenced in a study of T-cell memory formation after mild COVID-19. Each CDR3 protein gets one entry after TCRdb re-called the 5' RACE reads with MiXCR. The table shows about 180,000 distinct CDR3 sequences, with 16% occurring only once. Sequenced input: PBMCs or a T cell subset sorted from them (not recorded which). The receptors here all came from an adult woman who had mild COVID-19 (a few samples of this study predate the infection). Cell type and time point are not known.

The V call is TRBV7-2, the J call TRBJ1-1; unclear D gene. Germline CDR1 and CDR2: SGHTA and FQGNSA. The CDR3 runs to 13 residues. Trimming removed 6 bases from V and 1 base from J, with 9 bases in between. CDR3 nucleotide sequence: TGTGCCAGCAGGGCCAGTTCGAACACTGAAGCTTTCTTT. Its translation: CASRASSNTEAFF. The full variable domain, rest sourced from reference TRBV7-2 and TRBJ1-1, is GAGVSQSPSNKVTEKGKDVELRCDPISGHTALYWYRQSLGQGLEFLIYFQGNSAPDKSGLPSDRFSAERTGGSVSTLTIQRTQQEDSAVYLCASRASSNTEAFFGQGTRLTVV.

Ten or more counts support this clonotype. The genes are TRBV5-1 and TRBJ2-1; D may be TRBD2 (7 bases). V dropped 4 bases and J dropped 0 bases, with 14 bases sitting between them. CDR1 and CDR2 (germline): SGHRS, YFSETQ. This CDR3 has 16 residues. The DNA for the CDR3 is TGCGCCAGCAGCCCAGATGGGGGGGCCTCCTACAATGAGCAGTTCTTC. This encodes CASSPDGGASYNEQFF.

This clonotype has ten or more counts. The genes are TRBV5-1 and TRBJ2-1; D gene uncertain. Germline V gene data show CDR1 as SGHRS and CDR2 as YFSETQ. The CDR3 runs to 14 residues. V was cut by 0 bases and J by 2 bases, with 6 bases left in between. The CDR3 spells CASSLAETYNEQFF. The CDR3 nucleotides are TGCGCCAGCAGCTTGGCGGAGACCTACAATGAGCAGTTCTTC.

The rearrangement links TRBV5-6 to TRBJ1-1; the match to TRBD1 covers 8 bases. Germline V lookup: CDR1 SGHDT, CDR2 YYEEEE. CDR3 length: 15 amino acids. With 3 bases clipped from V and 3 bases from J, the junction kept 7 bases outside the gene matches. CDR3 loop: CASSWTDRGYTEAFF. In DNA, the CDR3 is TGTGCCAGCAGCTGGACCGACAGGGGTTACACTGAAGCTTTCTTT.

This clonotype was observed a few times. The V call is TRBV5-1, the J call TRBJ2-1, with 7 bases lining up with TRBD2. Unmatched junction bases numbered 10, after V lost 4 bases and J lost 9 bases. Germline V gene sequence: CDR1 SGHRS, CDR2 YFSETQ. The CDR3 covers 14 residues. Here the CDR3 DNA reads TGCGCCAGCAGCCTAAATGCGGGGGTTGGTGAGCAGTTCTTC. It translates to CASSLNAGVGEQFF.

V usage is TRBV12-3 or TRBV12-4 and J usage is TRBJ2-3; 10 nucleotides line up with TRBD2. Trimming at V came to 3 bases and at J to 9 bases, leaving 12 bases not matched to a gene. This CDR3 comprises 16 residues. CDR3 residues: CASSFGISGGADTQYF. The CDR3, as DNA: TGTGCCAGCAGTTTTGGGATCAGCGGGGGGGCCGACACGCAGTATTTT.

V and J are TRBV5-1 and TRBJ1-1; maybe TRBD1 (5 bases). V lost 4 bases and J 1 base, leaving 11 bases between the germline ends. CDR1 is SGHRS and CDR2 is YFSETQ in the germline V gene. The CDR3 is 14 amino acids. CDR3 sequence reads: CASSPGHRNTEAFF. The CDR3 nucleotides are TGCGCCAGCAGCCCTGGACACCGGAACACTGAAGCTTTCTTT.

This clonotype was recorded a few times. The rearrangement joins TRBV5-1 to TRBJ1-4; TRBD1 matches 7 bases. Per germline, CDR1 SGHRS and CDR2 YFSETQ. Trimming at V came to 4 bases and at J to 8 bases, leaving 11 bases not matched to a gene. The CDR3 runs 15 residues. CDR3 amino acids: CASSPAGGGGEKLFF. The CDR3 nucleotides read TGCGCCAGCAGCCCTGCTGGGGGAGGGGGCGAAAAACTGTTTTTT. Together with reference TRBV5-1 and TRBJ1-4, the CDR3 gives the full variable domain: KAGVTQTPRYLIKTRGQQVTLSCSPISGHRSVSWYQQTPGQGLQFLFEYFSETQRNKGNFPGRFSGRQFSNSRSEMNVSTLELGDSALYLCASSPAGGGGEKLFFGSGTQLSVL.

The rearrangement links TRBV5-4 to TRBJ1-5, with D uncertain. Deletions cut 1 base from V and 7 bases from J, with 6 bases between. In germline, CDR1 is SGHNT, CDR2 YYREEE (reference sequence). The CDR3 is made up of 12 amino acids. CDR3 protein: CASSLPGQPQHF. The CDR3 bases are TGTGCCAGCAGCTTGCCAGGACAGCCCCAGCATTTT.

The rearrangement links TRBV12-3 or TRBV12-4 to TRBJ2-7; 9 nucleotides match TRBD1. This CDR3 region has 15 residues. The V gene end was trimmed by 6 bases and the J gene end by 3 bases; junction bases not matched to a gene: 9. DNA of the CDR3: TGTGCCAGCAGATACGGGACAGGGAGCTACTACGAGCAGTACTTC. Translating it yields CASRYGTGSYYEQYF.

The rearrangement links TRBV28 to TRBJ1-1; perhaps TRBD1 as D (5 bases). The CDR3 has 14 residues. Per germline, CDR1 MDHEN and CDR2 SYDVKM. V was shortened by 5 bases and J by 8 bases, with 18 bases between the two germline ends. CDR3 sequence (DNA): TGTGCCAGCAGTCCTGCCCCGACAAGGGGAGAAGCTTTCTTT. It specifies CASSPAPTRGEAFF. The whole variable domain, remainder taken from reference TRBV28 and TRBJ1-1, is DVKVTQSSRYLVKRTGEKVFLECVQDMDHENMFWYRQDPGLGLRLIYFSYDVKMKEKGDIPEGYSVSREKKERFSLILESASTNQTSMYLCASSPAPTRGEAFFGQGTRLTVV.

This clonotype was detected a few times. V is TRBV7-8 and J is TRBJ2-1, with 7 bases aligning to TRBD2. Germline assignment: CDR1 SGHVS and CDR2 FQNEAQ. J was trimmed by 4 bases and V by 8 bases; bases with no gene match: 17. The CDR3 runs 17 residues. The DNA of the CDR3 is TGTGCCAGCTTTCCCGAGGGGACGGGAGGCTTTTACAATGAGCAGTTCTTC. It codes for CASFPEGTGGFYNEQFF.

This chain links TRBV7-9 with TRBJ2-1, with 9 positions matching TRBD2. The CDR3 is made up of 16 amino acids. Germline-derived CDR1 and CDR2 are SEHNR and FQNEAQ (reference sequence). V lost 4 bases to trimming and J lost 6 bases; unmatched junction nucleotides: 10. Here the CDR3 reads CASSSSGGRACNEQFF. As DNA, the CDR3 is TGTGCCAGCAGCTCCAGTGGCGGGAGGGCCTGCAATGAGCAGTTCTTC.

The chain recombines TRBV12-3 or TRBV12-4 with TRBJ1-5, with 7 nucleotides matching TRBD1. The CDR3 spans 15 residues. J lost 4 bases, V lost 5 bases, and 8 bases had no gene match. The CDR3 sequence: CASSPGQLVNQPQHF. CDR3 DNA: TGTGCCAGCAGTCCGGGACAGCTAGTGAATCAGCCCCAGCATTTT.

This clonotype was observed a few times. As DNA, the CDR3 is TGCGCCAGCAGCTTGGAGGTTGGGGCAGATACGCAGTATTTT. This translates into CASSLEVGADTQYF. The V call is TRBV5-1, the J call TRBJ2-3, with D hard to call. V gave up 0 bases and J gave up 4 bases, with 9 bases separating them. Germline CDR1 reads SGHRS; CDR2 reads YFSETQ. This CDR3 has 14 residues.

V usage is TRBV27 and J usage is TRBJ2-3, with 12 bases lining up with TRBD2. Germline values: CDR1 MNHEY, CDR2 SMNVEV (reference sequence). V lost 6 bases to trimming and J lost 0 bases; unmatched junction nucleotides: 7. The CDR3 loop spans 17 amino acids. The CDR3 DNA reads TGTGCCAGCAGCCATTGGACTAGCGGGGTTAGCACAGATACGCAGTATTTT. Its protein product is CASSHWTSGVSTDTQYF.

In this sample, this clonotype turned up a few times. The chain carries TRBV7-2 and TRBJ2-1, with 12 bases matching TRBD2. The junction had 7 bases not matched to a gene; V was cut back by 1 base and J by 9 bases. This CDR3 comprises 16 residues. The germline V gene has CDR1 SGHTA and CDR2 FQGNSA. This chain's CDR3 is CASSLVSSGRAGEQFF. The CDR3 DNA reads as TGTGCCAGCAGCTTAGTCTCTAGCGGGAGGGCTGGTGAGCAGTTCTTC.